Reported below is one TCR beta chain. It has no known antigen specificity. Base qualities are missing; no much larger clone stands one base away. Whole blood was collected in K2EDTA tubes by collaborating institutions according to the institutions' own protocols. For TCRbeta analysis, collaborators shipped samples in one of three forms: frozen whole blood, isolated PBMCs, or DNA extracted from either of those sample types. TCRbeta CDR3 regions were amplified from genomic DNA by means of the immunoSEQ Assay, a bias-controlled multiplex PCR. As for the authors' bioinformatics: Nucleated cell counts per sample were estimated from amplification of reference gene primers within the assay. To quantify the absolute abundance of each unique TCRbeta CDR3 rearrangement, sequence reads were collapsed and filtered. Productive Simpson clonality was computed per sample as the square root of Simpson's diversity index over productive rearrangements. TCRdb took this table from immuneACCESS and kept in-frame rearrangements with V and J called. Such tables lack part of the clones; where checked against another copy, unresolved V genes explain under half of the gap, and the rest is unexplained. V, J and clone size reflect that table, while D and trimming were determined from the DNA. A total of about 110,000 clones appear in this sample, over 75% of them only once. The ten largest clones take up roughly 2.3% of the sample.

As encoded in the germline V gene, CDR1 is SGHDT while CDR2 is YYEEEE. The CDR3 spans 16 residues, from the cysteine through the phenylalanine. The only DNA kept is the CDR3, 48 bases in frame from the first base. Trimming at the junction amounts to 4 bases on V and 6 bases on J, and the germline ends lie 21 bases apart. The sample comes from a study of blood T cell repertoires in COVID-19 (dated by TCRdb to the early 2020s). Describing the broader study: Collaborator samples came from the United States, Italy and Spain and covered acute and convalescent phases of COVID-19. The material from the prospective study consisted of cDNA or gDNA derived from T cells, B-cell-depleted T cells, or PBMCs. Subjects who had been exposed to COVID-19, were actively infected with it, or had recovered from it provided the deeply sampled blood TCRbeta repertoires that made up the dataset. A freely available public database, intended as a resource for researchers studying the immune response to SARS-CoV-2, is where the repertoires were released. The samples were drawn from the first 160 participants of the ongoing ImmuneRACE study and from 950 to 1,500 subjects provided by 6 global collaborators. Sample metadata almost always included a de-identified subject ID, COVID-19 status, age in years and sex. Where HLA class I and class II types were available, the types were taken from metadata supplied by the sample provider, not from assay-based typing.

Beyond this particular receptor, the publication reports: The amount of clinical and demographic metadata varied by source and participant and was provided uncurated.

The receptor's source is a human donor in a cohort sampled during active COVID-19. The sequenced sample was peripheral blood. Recombination connected TRBV5-6 to TRBJ2-3, and the D gene may be TRBD2, 6 bases matching. The DNA sequence is as follows: TGTGCCAGCAGCGAATGGGGTAGCGGAATACGGGATACGCAGTATTTT. This sequence encodes CASSEWGSGIRDTQYF.